These 18 T cell receptor beta chains share one sample of origin, sequenced in a study of T-cell memory formation after mild COVID-19 (dated by TCRdb to the early 2020s). Library creation used 5' RACE. The instrument was an Illumina NovaSeq 6000. TCRdb handled the public reads itself, with Q25 trimming in fastp and clone calling in MiXCR, and kept productive beta chains. Under each unique CDR3 protein, matching rows form one entry showing the most common genes and DNA. The sample table holds hundreds of thousands of distinct CDR3 sequences, of which around 27% were seen once. About 13% of the sample goes to the ten largest clones. Sequencing was performed on PBMCs or a T cell subset sorted from them (not recorded which). These receptors were taken from an adult woman who had mild COVID-19 (a few samples of this study predate the infection). The sample titles of this study are shuffled in the database, so cell type and time point are left out; the donor was told from shared clones.

This clonotype was counted only a few times. The chain links TRBV12-3 or TRBV12-4 to TRBJ2-1, with 11 bases fitting TRBD2. V shed 3 bases and J 8 bases; nucleotides not matched to a gene: 6. The CDR3 spans 15 residues. In DNA form, the CDR3 reads TGTGCCAGCAGTTTTAACCTAGCGGGAGGCTATGAGCAGTTCTTC. It specifies CASSFNLAGGYEQFF.

This clonotype has more than one count but fewer than ten. The V and J genes are TRBV7-7 and TRBJ2-5; D might be TRBD2 (6 bases). V was pared by 3 bases and J by 4 bases, with 12 bases between. The CDR3 length is 14 residues. The germline CDR1 and CDR2 sequences are SSHAT and FNYEAQ (reference sequence). This CDR3 reads CASSLGGWGETQYF. The CDR3 nucleotides read TGTGCCAGCAGCTTGGGGGGATGGGGAGAGACCCAGTACTTC.

The chain uses TRBV6-1 and TRBJ1-3, with D unresolved. CDR1 is MNHNS, CDR2 SASEGT, per germline. V lost 0 bases, J lost 0 bases, and 9 bases lay in between. This CDR3 region has 16 residues. This chain's CDR3 is CASSEAPWGSGNTIYF. For the CDR3, the DNA is TGTGCCAGCAGTGAAGCGCCGTGGGGCTCTGGAAACACCATATATTTT.

This clonotype has only a few counts. The chain combines TRBV7-8 with TRBJ2-1; 7 nucleotides agree with TRBD1. V lost 2 bases, J lost 3 bases, and 4 bases stayed unmatched. The V gene's germline CDR1 is SGHVS and CDR2 FQNEAQ. The CDR3 totals 15 residues. CDR3 loop: CASSLTDRVYNEQFF. The CDR3 nucleotides read TGTGCCAGCAGCTTAACCGACAGGGTCTACAATGAGCAGTTCTTC.

This chain uses TRBV15 with TRBJ2-7; 9 bases line up with TRBD2. V lost 4 bases, J lost 2 bases, and 3 bases stayed unmatched. This CDR3 spans 14 amino acids. The V gene's germline CDR1 is LNHNV and CDR2 YYDKDF (reference sequence). CDR3 protein: CATSISGGAYEQYF. CDR3 nucleotides: TGTGCCACCAGCATTAGCGGGGGAGCCTACGAGCAGTACTTC.

This chain uses TRBV9 with TRBJ2-6; tentative D call: TRBD1 (5 bases). The CDR3 has 12 residues. Deletions cut 3 bases from V and 13 bases from J, with 11 bases between. CDR1 is SGDLS and CDR2 is YYNGEE in the germline V gene. The CDR3 spells CASSAAQGVLTF. For the CDR3, the DNA is TGTGCCAGCAGCGCCGCCCAGGGTGTCCTGACTTTC.

This clonotype was seen only a few times. The chain couples TRBV7-2 to TRBJ2-6, with D possibly called TRBD1 or TRBD2 (5 bases each). CDR1 SGHTA and CDR2 FQGNSA come from the germline V gene. With 5 bases removed from V and 0 bases from J, the gap between germline ends came to 11 bases. The CDR3 is made up of 16 amino acids. The CDR3 nucleotides read TGTGCCAGCAGCAAGGGGAGATTCTCTGGGGCCAACGTCCTGACTTTC. Protein product: CASSKGRFSGANVLTF.

The chain combines TRBV2 with TRBJ2-7; unclear D gene. The CDR3 extends over 15 amino acids. Germline CDR1 SNHLY, CDR2 FYNNEI. V shed 5 bases and J shed 1 base, with 15 bases lying between them. In DNA form, the CDR3 reads TGTGCCAGCAGTTTAAGAGACGGTAATTCCTACGAGCAGTACTTC. Translating it yields CASSLRDGNSYEQYF.

The table lists this clonotype with a few counts. This chain links TRBV29-1 with TRBJ2-4; D assignment may be TRBD1 or TRBD2 (6 bases each). Germline CDR1 and CDR2: SQVTM and ANQGSEA. Trimming cost V 3 bases and J 0 bases, with 12 bases left between them. The CDR3 contains 15 residues. CDR3 loop: CSVDGGPIAKNIQYF. The CDR3 DNA reads TGCAGCGTTGATGGGGGGCCGATAGCCAAAAACATTCAGTACTTC.

This rearrangement joins TRBV4-2 to TRBJ1-2, with a possible D match to TRBD1 (5 bases). The CDR3 is made up of 14 amino acids. Looked up from germline, CDR1 is LGHNA and CDR2 is YNFKEQ. Trimming cost V 3 bases and J 0 bases, with 8 bases left between them. The DNA for the CDR3 is TGTGCCAGCAGCCATGGGGGGGCTAACTATGGCTACACCTTC. This gives the protein CASSHGGANYGYTF.

CDR3 in amino acids: CASSLRDRDTGELFF. The CDR3 DNA reads TGTGCCAGCAGCCTCCGGGACAGGGACACCGGGGAGCTGTTTTTT. The rearrangement joins TRBV12-3 or TRBV12-4 to TRBJ2-2, with 9 nucleotides matching TRBD1. The CDR3 totals 15 residues. The V and J ends lost 6 bases and 3 bases, in that order; junction bases with no gene match: 5.

The V call is TRBV15, the J call TRBJ2-3, with D tentatively TRBD2 (7 bases). The CDR3 covers 13 residues. Germline V lookup: CDR1 LNHNV, CDR2 YYDKDF (reference sequence). V lost 6 bases, J lost 3 bases, and 10 bases lay in between. The CDR3 bases are TGTGCCACCAGGCGGGGGCCAACAGATACGCAGTATTTT. Its translation: CATRRGPTDTQYF.

This clonotype was seen a few times. The V call is TRBV7-2, the J call TRBJ2-6; 7 bases map to TRBD1. Trimming at V came to 5 bases and at J to 2 bases, leaving 6 bases not matched to a gene. The CDR3 extends over 16 amino acids. CDR1 and CDR2 (germline): SGHTA, FQGNSA. The CDR3 DNA reads TGTGCCAGCAGCCGAGGGGGCAAAACTGGGGCCAACGTCCTGACTTTC. This sequence encodes CASSRGGKTGANVLTF.

The J gene is TRBJ2-3, the V gene TRBV10-3; D gene unclear. The CDR3 is 11 amino acids. Looked up from germline, CDR1 is ENHRY and CDR2 is SYGVKD. The V and J ends lost 5 bases and 0 bases respectively, with 0 bases between them. CDR3 nucleotide sequence: TGTGCCATCAGTAGCACAGATACGCAGTATTTT. Its protein is CAISSTDTQYF.

This clonotype was seen ten or more times. The chain links TRBV12-3 or TRBV12-4 to TRBJ2-3; no firm D call. Trimming took off 4 bases at V and 3 bases at J, with 23 bases between the two ends. The CDR3 is 18 amino acids. CDR3 residues: CASSSRFSPEGRTDTQYF. In nucleotides, the CDR3 is TGTGCCAGCAGTTCTCGATTTTCCCCGGAAGGTCGTACAGATACGCAGTATTTT.

The gene calls are TRBV24-1 and TRBJ1-1; the D is unclear. Germline CDR1 and CDR2: KGHDR and SFDVKD. V dropped 0 bases and J dropped 8 bases, with 9 bases sitting between them. CDR3 length equals 13 residues. The CDR3 bases are TGTGCCACCAGTGATTTGCAAGCGTCAGAAGCTTTCTTT. Its translation: CATSDLQASEAFF.

This clonotype was detected only a few times. V and J are TRBV3-1 and TRBJ2-3; 7 nucleotides agree with TRBD1. This CDR3 has 15 residues. CDR1 and CDR2 from the germline V gene are LGHDT and YNNKEL (reference sequence). Trimming took 8 bases from V and 6 from J; bases not matched to a gene: 14. For the CDR3, the DNA is TGTGCCAGCGCTTTGACAGGGTCGACGTATGATACGCAGTATTTT. This gives the protein CASALTGSTYDTQYF.

This clonotype was counted between two and nine times. The rearrangement uses TRBV29-1 and TRBJ2-5; D gene uncertain. Trimming stripped 4 bases from V and 1 base from J, with 13 bases between. This CDR3 is built from 14 residues. The germline V gene encodes CDR1 SQVTM and CDR2 ANQGSEA. The CDR3: CSVVVSGAQETQYF. CDR3 sequence (DNA): TGCAGCGTTGTTGTCTCAGGTGCCCAAGAGACCCAGTACTTC.